This T cell receptor (beta chain) was recorded in a study of T cell responses to AZD1222 COVID-19 vaccine. Study-level results: Close to half of all spike-specific TCRs reportedly target regions of the variants that are unmutated.

The V gene's germline CDR1 is MGHRA and CDR2 YSYEKL. The CDR3 length is 15 residues. The V gene end was trimmed by 2 bases and the J gene end by 2 bases; junction bases not matched to a gene: 5. As concerns this clone: The antigen is undetermined.

Assay: immunoSEQ multiplex PCR; the TCRdb copy retains only in-frame clones and omits some. The table includes some 120,000 clones, 88% detected once. This receptor was identified in an adult who received the AZD1222 COVID-19 vaccine. The starting material was peripheral blood, obtained 28 days after the second AZD1222 dose. The gene calls are TRBV4-1 and TRBJ1-1; 7 bases match TRBD1. CDR3 nucleotide sequence: TGCGCCAGCAGCCAAACCGGGACAGCAAACACTGAAGCTTTCTTT. This gives the protein CASSQTGTANTEAFF.